The clone carrying this TCR beta chain was observed a single time. Looked up from germline, CDR1 is SQVTM and CDR2 is ANQGSEA. CDR3 length: 15 amino acids. The junction had 12 bases not matched to a gene; V was cut back by 6 bases and J by 7 bases. This specimen comes from a study of blood T cell repertoires in COVID-19. Study background: Nucleic acid was either cDNA or gDNA, and it came from T cells, B-cell-depleted T cells, or PBMCs.

Assay: immunoSEQ multiplex PCR; the TCRdb copy retains only in-frame clones and omits some. The sample yields fewer than 100,000 clones, about 83% seen once. The chain carries TRBV29-1 and TRBJ1-2; 12 bases are shared with TRBD1. This clonotype was obtained from a human donor in a cohort sampled during active COVID-19. Input material: peripheral blood. The CDR3 is CSVERGTGGAGGYTF. In DNA form, the CDR3 reads TGCAGCGTCGAAAGGGGGACAGGGGGCGCGGGTGGCTACACCTTC.